Sequencing of this T cell receptor beta chain was carried out in a study of shared T cell receptors in the human thymus. From germline, CDR1 is SEHNR and CDR2 FQNEAQ (reference sequence). This CDR3 comprises 11 residues. The V and J ends lost 5 bases and 3 bases respectively, with 5 bases between them. Measured with immunoSEQ multiplex PCR; TCRdb has only the in-frame clones, and not every one. The table has about 660,000 clones, around nine tenths seen once. A further study also used this sample, focusing on human thymus T cells. That publication notes: Each of the donors was a healthy Finnish infant who was undergoing open corrective cardiac surgery for congenital heart defects. The thymus was resected at corrective cardiac surgery. Thymic and blood repertoires seemed to favor certain V and J genes. Among unrelated individuals, related research reported thymic repertoires that overlapped highly.

This TCR was sampled from a boy under two years old with a congenital heart defect. The chain has TRBV7-9 and TRBJ2-7; D call uncertain. Sequenced material: thymocytes. CDR3 sequence (DNA): TGTGCCAGCAGCCCCTACTACGAGCAGTACTTC. Amino acids: CASSPYYEQYF.